A single T cell receptor (beta chain) is shown here with its context. Germline V gene lookup returns CDR1 MNHEY and CDR2 SVGAGI. The length of the CDR3 is 13 residues. V dropped 6 bases and J dropped 4 bases, with 12 bases sitting between them. Each donor's blood draw was roughly 10 milliliters of peripheral blood. This sample is part of a study of blood T cells in healthy people across ages. Combining a sample-barcoded 5' primer with a J-beta primer mix, a second PCR ran for about 7 to 11 cycles. Each CDR3 protein is one row after TCRdb ran MiXCR on the 5' RACE reads. The data hold 730,000 or so distinct CDR3 sequences, with roughly 43% observed a single time.

V is TRBV6-5 and J is TRBJ2-5; D call uncertain. The sequence derives from a woman aged 55 to 70 in good health. The sample was blood. Here the CDR3 DNA reads TGTGCCAGCAGGGCTTCGGGCTCAGAGACCCAGTACTTC. Amino acids: CASRASGSETQYF.